These T cell receptor beta chains were read from a single sample in a study of blood T cell repertoires in COVID-19. Here immunoSEQ multiplex PCR was the method, and the copy in TCRdb shows in-frame clones only, minus some. The sample records 130,000 to 150,000 clones, around 83% being singletons. The specimen was PBMCs or T cells enriched from blood (not recorded which). Receptors were obtained from a woman in her fifties or sixties who had been exposed to COVID-19. The CDR3 runs from the conserved cysteine through the conserved F or W.

J gene | V gene | CDR3 protein
TRBJ1-5 | TRBV2 | CASSEGLQSNQPQHF
TRBJ2-2 | TRBV29-1 | CSGWDRAGELFF
TRBJ1-3 | TRBV20-1 | CSASQGNTIYF
TRBJ1-3 | TRBV6-4 | CASSAEQGTGNTIYF
TRBJ2-7 | TRBV10-3 | CAISESLGTGGSEQYF
TRBJ2-1 | TRBV9 | CASSVGEVSGVGNEQFF
TRBJ1-2 | TRBV7-9 | CASSMPRDITGYTF
TRBJ2-1 | TRBV12-3/TRBV12-4 | CASSLGGVGVF
TRBJ1-1 | TRBV6-2/TRBV6-3 | CASSLSSWDRGLDTEAFF
TRBJ1-3 | TRBV12-3/TRBV12-4 | CASSASSGNTIYF
TRBJ2-5 | TRBV30 | CAWTGTLLAETQYF
TRBJ2-5 | TRBV4-3 | CASSQGSAGGSETQYF
TRBJ2-1 | TRBV11-2 | CASVRGLAGASYNEQFF
TRBJ1-1 | TRBV5-1 | CASSIGTGVVNTEAFF
TRBJ2-1 | TRBV2 | CASSRGVYNEQFF
TRBJ2-5 | TRBV9 | CASSVGGGGVTSQETQYF
TRBJ2-1 | TRBV18 | CASSPPAGDNEQFF
TRBJ2-7 | TRBV4-3 | CASSPRAGQGDHEQYF
TRBJ2-3 | TRBV2 | CASSDASAVGTQYF
TRBJ2-1 | TRBV18 | CASSPQGGSYNEQFF
TRBJ2-3 | TRBV7-2 | CASSLVLVLAPDTQYF
TRBJ2-7 | TRBV29-1 | CSGLAEDSYEQYF
TRBJ2-3 | TRBV25-1 | CASIKRGGDTQYF